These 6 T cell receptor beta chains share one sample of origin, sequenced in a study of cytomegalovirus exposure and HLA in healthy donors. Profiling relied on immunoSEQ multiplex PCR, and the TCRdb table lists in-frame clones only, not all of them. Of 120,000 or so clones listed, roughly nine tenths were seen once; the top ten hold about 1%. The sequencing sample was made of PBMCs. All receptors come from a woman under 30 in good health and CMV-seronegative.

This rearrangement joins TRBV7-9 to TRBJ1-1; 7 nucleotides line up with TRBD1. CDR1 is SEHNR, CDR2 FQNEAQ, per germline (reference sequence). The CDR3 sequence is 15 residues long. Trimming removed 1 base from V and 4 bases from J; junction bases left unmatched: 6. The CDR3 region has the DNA TGTGCCAGCAGCTTAGGTAGACAGGGAGGCACTGAAGCTTTCTTT. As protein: CASSLGRQGGTEAFF.

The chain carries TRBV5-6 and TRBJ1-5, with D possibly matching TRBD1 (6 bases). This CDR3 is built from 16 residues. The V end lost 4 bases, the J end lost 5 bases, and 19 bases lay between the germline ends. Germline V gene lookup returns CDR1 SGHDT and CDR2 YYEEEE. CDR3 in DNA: TGTGCCAGCAGCCTTCAGACAGGCCCCCACCATCAGCCCCAGCATTTT. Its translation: CASSLQTGPHHQPQHF.

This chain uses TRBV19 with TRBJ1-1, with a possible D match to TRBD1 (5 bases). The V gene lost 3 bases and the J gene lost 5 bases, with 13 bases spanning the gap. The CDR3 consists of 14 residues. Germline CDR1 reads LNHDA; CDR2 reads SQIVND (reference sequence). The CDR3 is CASSIPGMGTEAFF. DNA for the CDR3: TGTGCCAGTAGTATCCCAGGGATGGGAACTGAAGCTTTCTTT.

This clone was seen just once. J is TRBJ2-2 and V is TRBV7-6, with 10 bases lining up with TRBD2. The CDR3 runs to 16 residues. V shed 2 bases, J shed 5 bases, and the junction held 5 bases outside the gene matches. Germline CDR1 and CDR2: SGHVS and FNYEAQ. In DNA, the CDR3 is TGTGCCAGCAGCTTAAGCGGGGGGGCCCGAACCGGGGAGCTGTTTTTT. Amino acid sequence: CASSLSGGARTGELFF.

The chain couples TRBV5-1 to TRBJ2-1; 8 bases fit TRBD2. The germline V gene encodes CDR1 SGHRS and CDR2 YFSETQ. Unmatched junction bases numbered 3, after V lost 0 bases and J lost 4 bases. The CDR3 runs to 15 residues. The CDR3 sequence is CASSLGAGEYNEQFF. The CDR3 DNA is TGCGCCAGCAGCTTGGGAGCGGGGGAATACAATGAGCAGTTCTTC.

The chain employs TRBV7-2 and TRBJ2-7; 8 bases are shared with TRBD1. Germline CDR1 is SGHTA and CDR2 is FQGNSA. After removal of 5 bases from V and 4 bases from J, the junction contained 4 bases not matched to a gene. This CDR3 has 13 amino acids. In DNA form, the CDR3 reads TGTGCCAGCAGCCAGACAGGGGTATACGAGCAGTACTTC. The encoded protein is CASSQTGVYEQYF. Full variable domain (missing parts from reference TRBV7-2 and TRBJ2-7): GAGVSQSPSNKVTEKGKDVELRCDPISGHTALYWYRQSLGQGLEFLIYFQGNSAPDKSGLPSDRFSAERTGGSVSTLTIQRTQQEDSAVYLCASSQTGVYEQYFGPGTRLTVT.